These 13 T cell receptor beta chains were all obtained from the same sample, sequenced in a study of cytomegalovirus exposure and HLA in healthy donors. The PCR made use of 60 Vbeta and 13 Jbeta primers. TCRdb keeps only in-frame clones here, not all; method: immunoSEQ multiplex PCR. In the table there are fewer than 200,000 clones, around 77% of which are singletons. Sequences were obtained from PBMCs. These receptor sequences come from a man in his fifties or sixties in good health and CMV-seronegative.

The chain combines TRBV5-1 with TRBJ2-2; 7 bases are a match to TRBD1. The CDR3 has 15 amino acids. Germline-derived CDR1 and CDR2 are SGHRS and YFSETQ. V lost 4 bases and J lost 0; bases outside the gene matches: 3. The CDR3 loop is CASSRDSPNTGELFF. The CDR3 coding sequence is TGCGCCAGCAGCAGGGACAGCCCGAACACCGGGGAGCTGTTTTTT.

This clone came up a few times. The chain links TRBV5-8 to TRBJ1-4; 7 bases fit TRBD1. CDR1 SGHTS and CDR2 YDEGEE come from the germline V gene. V shed 4 bases and J 4 bases; nucleotides not matched to a gene: 10. The CDR3 covers 16 residues. Here the CDR3 reads CASSQGRWDSNEKLFF. CDR3 nucleotide sequence: TGTGCCAGCAGCCAGGGCCGGTGGGACAGTAATGAAAAACTGTTTTTT.

The chain is built from TRBV12-5 and TRBJ2-3; maybe TRBD1 (6 bases). The CDR3 totals 15 residues. CDR1 LGHNT and CDR2 FRNRAP come from the germline V gene. V lost 2 bases to trimming and J lost 6 bases, with 15 bases between them. CDR3 protein: CASGLTLTGLDTQYF. CDR3 DNA: TGTGCTAGTGGTTTGACACTGACAGGTTTGGATACGCAGTATTTT.

This clone came up a few times. This chain joins TRBV10-2 and TRBJ2-1; TRBD2 might be the D (6 bases). CDR1 is WSHSY and CDR2 is SAAADI in the germline V gene. With 2 bases removed from V and 12 bases from J, the gap between germline ends came to 14 bases. The CDR3 extends over 13 amino acids. In DNA form, the CDR3 reads TGCGCCAGCAGTGAGCTAGTAGCGGAAACGCAGTTCTTC. It is translated as CASSELVAETQFF.

This clone was detected only once. The chain couples TRBV5-4 to TRBJ2-1, with 10 bases that match TRBD1. J was trimmed by 8 bases and V by 4 bases; bases with no gene match: 6. This CDR3 contains 14 residues. The germline V gene has CDR1 SGHNT and CDR2 YYREEE (reference sequence). In DNA form, the CDR3 reads TGTGCCAGCAGCCATCCGGACAGGGGGTATGAGCAGTTCTTC. Its protein product is CASSHPDRGYEQFF.

The chain employs TRBV4-2 and TRBJ1-1; D gene uncertain. This CDR3 comprises 17 residues. Germline V lookup: CDR1 LGHNA, CDR2 YNFKEQ. V gave up 0 bases and J gave up 4 bases, with 18 bases separating them. The CDR3 DNA reads TGTGCCAGCAGCCAAGAAGGTATCGGGGTAAGCGGCACTGAAGCTTTCTTT. This codes for CASSQEGIGVSGTEAFF.

The V and J genes are TRBV7-2 and TRBJ2-5, with TRBD1 as a possible D gene (6 bases). Germline CDR1 is SGHTA and CDR2 is FQGNSA. This CDR3 spans 13 amino acids. V shed 6 bases and J shed 2 bases, with 10 bases lying between them. CDR3 nucleotide sequence: TGTGCCAGCAGTAGGGACATACAAGAGACCCAGTACTTC. It translates to CASSRDIQETQYF.

V is TRBV10-3 and J is TRBJ1-1; weak D call: TRBD1 (5 bases). V was clipped by 7 bases and J by 5 bases, with 20 bases between them. The CDR3 contains 15 residues. Germline CDR1 is ENHRY and CDR2 is SYGVKD. DNA for the CDR3: TGTGCCATCACCCCGGGGGGGGGACGTGGGACTGAAGCTTTCTTT. Translated: CAITPGGGRGTEAFF.

The chain employs TRBV5-4 and TRBJ1-4, with 11 bases identical to TRBD1. The germline gives CDR1 SGHNT, CDR2 YYREEE (reference sequence). The CDR3 loop spans 15 amino acids. Trimming took 4 bases from V and 8 from J; bases not matched to a gene: 7. CDR3 loop: CASSLRTGGGEKLFF. The CDR3 DNA reads as TGTGCCAGCAGCCTTCGGACAGGGGGCGGGGAAAAACTGTTTTTT. Supplemented by reference TRBV5-4 and TRBJ1-4, the full variable domain reads ETGVTQSPTHLIKTRGQQVTLRCSSQSGHNTVSWYQQALGQGPQFIFQYYREEENGRGNFPPRFSGLQFPNYSSELNVNALELDDSALYLCASSLRTGGGEKLFFGSGTQLSVL.

This chain connects TRBV11-2 to TRBJ1-5; TRBD1 agrees at 9 bases. This CDR3 region has 15 residues. The ends lost 5 bases at V and 6 bases at J; junction bases unmatched: 8. Per the germline V gene, CDR1 is SGHAT and CDR2 is FQNNGV. This CDR3 reads CASSNGQGRAQPQHF. In DNA, the CDR3 is TGTGCCAGCAGCAACGGACAGGGGAGAGCTCAGCCCCAGCATTTT.

In this sample, this clone turned up once. V is TRBV2 and J is TRBJ1-2; D might be TRBD1 (5 bases). V lost 4 bases and J lost 5, with 14 bases in between. The V gene's germline CDR1 is SNHLY and CDR2 FYNNEI. This CDR3 is built from 14 residues. The CDR3: CASSGGQGMYGYTF. The CDR3 bases are TGTGCCAGCAGTGGGGGTCAGGGAATGTATGGCTACACCTTC.

CDR3 sequence (DNA): TGCAGCGTCGGGGGAGCGGGGGCTGTGCCTCGGGAGACCCAGTACTTC. Protein: CSVGGAGAVPRETQYF. The chain is built from TRBV29-1 and TRBJ2-5; TRBD2 matches at 8 bases. Germline V lookup: CDR1 SQVTM, CDR2 ANQGSEA. After removal of 6 bases from V and 5 bases from J, the junction contained 17 bases not matched to a gene. This CDR3 is built from 16 residues.

The chain recombines TRBV7-6 with TRBJ1-4, with D unclear. The CDR3 is made up of 14 amino acids. V was trimmed by 6 bases and J by 4 bases, leaving 12 bases between them. Per germline, CDR1 SGHVS and CDR2 FNYEAQ. Here the CDR3 reads CASSTPGFNEKLFF. Written as DNA, the CDR3 is TGTGCCAGCAGTACCCCGGGGTTTAATGAAAAACTGTTTTTT. Together with reference TRBV7-6 and TRBJ1-4, the CDR3 gives the full variable domain: GAGVSQSPRYKVTKRGQDVALRCDPISGHVSLYWYRQALGQGPEFLTYFNYEAQQDKSGLPNDRFSAERPEGSISTLTIQRTEQRDSAMYRCASSTPGFNEKLFFGSGTQLSVL.